One and the same sample provided the 24 T cell receptor beta chains below, sequenced in a study of cytomegalovirus exposure and HLA in healthy donors. PCR employed 60 Vbeta and 13 Jbeta primers. The data were produced by immunoSEQ multiplex PCR, yet TCRdb's version contains in-frame clones alone and is incomplete. The sample yields fewer than 150,000 clones, about 77% seen once. Sequencing was performed on PBMCs. The source of these receptors is a man aged 50 or older in good health and CMV-seronegative.

There are a few counts of this clone. The rearrangement joins TRBV14 to TRBJ2-5; weak D call: TRBD2 (5 bases). CDR3 length: 15 residues. Germline-derived CDR1 and CDR2 are SGHDN and FVKESK. V was clipped by 1 base and J by 7 bases, with 16 bases between them. The CDR3 is CASSQGEIWDGTQYF. In DNA, the CDR3 is TGTGCCAGCAGCCAAGGGGAGATCTGGGATGGGACCCAGTACTTC. The whole variable domain, remainder taken from reference TRBV14 and TRBJ2-5, is EAGVTQFPSHSVIEKGQTVTLRCDPISGHDNLYWYRRVMGKEIKFLLHFVKESKQDESGMPNNRFLAERTGGTYSTLKVQPAELEDSGVYFCASSQGEIWDGTQYFGPGTRLLVL.

The chain employs TRBV9 and TRBJ2-5; 11 bases are a match to TRBD2. The CDR3 contains 16 residues. The ends lost 2 bases at V and 2 bases at J; junction bases unmatched: 5. Looked up from germline, CDR1 is SGDLS and CDR2 is YYNGEE. CDR3 loop: CASSVSGRASQETQYF. Here the CDR3 DNA reads TGTGCCAGCAGCGTTAGCGGGAGGGCTTCTCAAGAGACCCAGTACTTC.

This chain connects TRBV29-1 to TRBJ2-1, with 10 positions matching TRBD2. CDR3 length equals 14 residues. Looked up from germline, CDR1 is SQVTM and CDR2 is ANQGSEA. V was clipped by 3 bases and J by 4 bases; unmatched bases: 3. CDR3: CSVDPSGSYNEQFF. CDR3 nucleotides: TGCAGCGTTGATCCTAGCGGGAGTTACAATGAGCAGTTCTTC.

This clone was seen just once. The J gene is TRBJ2-4, the V gene TRBV7-2, with TRBD2 identical over 8 bases. With V trimmed by 3 bases and J by 0 bases, 7 bases remained unmatched. The CDR3 runs 17 residues. Germline CDR1 SGHTA, CDR2 FQGNSA. The CDR3 coding sequence is TGTGCCAGCAGCTTGGAGACTAGCGCCCTAGCCAAAAACATTCAGTACTTC. Its translation: CASSLETSALAKNIQYF.

V usage is TRBV25-1 and J usage is TRBJ2-3, with D unclear. This CDR3 is built from 11 residues. CDR1 MGHDK and CDR2 SYGVNS come from the germline V gene. Trimming removed 3 bases at V and 4 bases at J, with 2 bases between. The CDR3: CASSDSDTQYF. The CDR3 bases are TGTGCCAGCAGTGACTCAGATACGCAGTATTTT.

This chain uses TRBV5-1 with TRBJ2-3, with unresolved D. The CDR3 length is 15 residues. Trimming cost V 4 bases and J 4 bases, with 16 bases left between them. Germline V gene sequence: CDR1 SGHRS, CDR2 YFSETQ. The CDR3 loop reads CASSTLPGGPDTQYF. CDR3 DNA sequence: TGCGCCAGCAGCACCCTCCCTGGTGGCCCAGATACGCAGTATTTT.

In its sample, this clone was seen once. The CDR3 here is CASSFRNEQFF. The CDR3, as DNA: TGTGCCAGCAGCTTTAGAAATGAGCAGTTCTTC. The chain links TRBV7-2 to TRBJ2-1; no clear D gene. There are 11 residues in the CDR3. The V end lost 3 bases, the J end lost 7 bases, and 4 bases lay between the germline ends. The germline CDR1 and CDR2 sequences are SGHTA and FQGNSA.

The sample holds one count of this clone. The rearrangement joins TRBV7-9 to TRBJ2-2, with D unclear. CDR3 length equals 14 residues. Per the germline V gene, CDR1 is SEHNR and CDR2 is FQNEAQ (reference sequence). The V gene lost 2 bases and the J gene lost 6 bases, with 10 bases spanning the gap. Here the CDR3 DNA reads TGTGCCAGCAGCTTATTGATAAGCGCCGGGGAGCTGTTTTTT. Translated, it gives CASSLLISAGELFF.

The V and J genes are TRBV5-4 and TRBJ2-3; 8 bases map to TRBD2. The ends lost 0 bases at V and 3 bases at J; junction bases unmatched: 6. CDR3 length: 16 residues. Germline-derived CDR1 and CDR2 are SGHNT and YYREEE (reference sequence). The CDR3 nucleotides are TGTGCCAGCAGCTTGGGAGACGCGGGAGGAACAGATACGCAGTATTTT. Its protein product is CASSLGDAGGTDTQYF.

This chain links TRBV2 with TRBJ2-7; 7 nucleotides agree with TRBD1. The CDR3 runs 15 residues. V dropped 4 bases and J dropped 1; count of bases not matched to a gene: 7. Germline CDR1 is SNHLY and CDR2 is FYNNEI. CDR3 sequence: CASSGGHRGSYEQYF. For the CDR3, the DNA is TGTGCCAGCAGTGGGGGGCACAGGGGTTCCTACGAGCAGTACTTC.

The chain carries TRBV5-1 and TRBJ2-1, with TRBD1 identical over 8 bases. This CDR3 contains 16 residues. Germline V gene data show CDR1 as SGHRS and CDR2 as YFSETQ. Trimming cost V 4 bases and J 3 bases; bases outside gene matches: 9. CDR3 region: CASSTETGDVYNEQFF. DNA of the CDR3: TGCGCCAGCAGCACCGAGACAGGGGACGTCTACAATGAGCAGTTCTTC.

CDR3 DNA sequence: TGCGCCAGCAGCCCAGGGGCTAGCGGGATGGGGCACACCGGGGAGCTGTTTTTT. Translated: CASSPGASGMGHTGELFF. The chain links TRBV5-1 to TRBJ2-2, with 9 bases aligning to TRBD2. The CDR3 runs 18 residues. V trimming: 4 bases; J trimming: 3 bases; junction bases outside the gene matches: 13. From germline, CDR1 is SGHRS and CDR2 YFSETQ.

V is TRBV11-1 and J is TRBJ2-1; 8 nucleotides agree with TRBD1. The CDR3 runs to 15 residues. J was trimmed by 6 bases and V by 5 bases; bases with no gene match: 9. Germline V gene sequence: CDR1 SGHAT, CDR2 FQDESV (reference sequence). Here the CDR3 DNA reads TGTGCCAGCAGCCGACTTGGACAGGGTGGCAATGAGCAGTTCTTC. This sequence encodes CASSRLGQGGNEQFF.

This sequence joins TRBV2 and TRBJ2-7; 9 bases match TRBD1. This CDR3 region has 15 residues. The ends lost 7 bases at V and 5 bases at J; junction bases unmatched: 12. The germline CDR1 and CDR2 sequences are SNHLY and FYNNEI. The DNA of the CDR3 is TGTGCCAGCAATACGCTCGGGACAGGGAACAACGAGCAGTACTTC. It is translated as CASNTLGTGNNEQYF. Full variable domain (remainder filled in from reference TRBV2 and TRBJ2-7): EPEVTQTPSHQVTQMGQEVILRCVPISNHLYFYWYRQILGQKVEFLVSFYNNEISEKSEIFDDQFSVERPDGSNFTLKIRSTKLEDSAMYFCASNTLGTGNNEQYFGPGTRLTVT.

The gene calls are TRBV9 and TRBJ1-1; D remains unclear. The germline gives CDR1 SGDLS, CDR2 YYNGEE. Trimming took 0 bases from V and 0 from J, leaving 9 bases between them. The CDR3 runs to 15 residues. The CDR3 nucleotides are TGTGCCAGCAGCGTAGTATCGGGGATGAACACTGAAGCTTTCTTT. Translation: CASSVVSGMNTEAFF.

The chain recombines TRBV7-9 with TRBJ2-2; D perhaps matches TRBD2 (6 bases). Germline V gives CDR1 SEHNR, CDR2 FQNEAQ (reference sequence). The CDR3 totals 16 residues. Trimming took off 2 bases at V and 3 bases at J, with 13 bases between the two ends. This CDR3 is CASSLIFSGDTGELFF. CDR3 nucleotide sequence: TGTGCCAGCAGCTTAATCTTTAGCGGTGACACCGGGGAGCTGTTTTTT. Combining the CDR3 with reference TRBV7-9 and TRBJ2-2 gives the whole variable domain DTGVSQNPRHKITKRGQNVTFRCDPISEHNRLYWYRQTLGQGPEFLTYFQNEAQLEKSRLLSDRFSAERPKGSFSTLEIQRTEQGDSAMYLCASSLIFSGDTGELFFGEGSRLTVL.

This sequence joins TRBV5-1 and TRBJ2-7; 10 bases are shared with TRBD1. The germline CDR1 and CDR2 sequences are SGHRS and YFSETQ. The V segment lost 2 bases and the J segment 3 bases; nucleotides outside the gene matches: 5. This CDR3 has 15 residues. The CDR3 bases are TGCGCCAGCAGCTTAAAGACAGGGGGCCTCTACGAGCAGTACTTC. Translation gives CASSLKTGGLYEQYF. Looking up the rest from reference TRBV5-1 and TRBJ2-7 gives the full variable domain: KAGVTQTPRYLIKTRGQQVTLSCSPISGHRSVSWYQQTPGQGLQFLFEYFSETQRNKGNFPGRFSGRQFSNSRSEMNVSTLELGDSALYLCASSLKTGGLYEQYFGPGTRLTVT.

The V and J genes are TRBV10-3 and TRBJ2-3; 7 bases are a match to TRBD1. The CDR3 has 15 amino acids. Germline V gives CDR1 ENHRY, CDR2 SYGVKD. Trimming took 6 bases from V and 4 from J; bases not matched to a gene: 10. CDR3: CAISRSQGRADTQYF. The CDR3 coding sequence is TGTGCCATCAGCCGCTCACAGGGGCGAGCAGATACGCAGTATTTT.

The V and J genes are TRBV29-1 and TRBJ2-1; maybe TRBD2 (5 bases). Germline CDR1 SQVTM, CDR2 ANQGSEA. This CDR3 is 10 amino acids long. The ends were cut back, 8 bases at V and 5 bases at J, with 7 bases in the middle. CDR3 sequence reads: CSMRDNEQFF. DNA for the CDR3: TGCAGCATGCGGGACAATGAGCAGTTCTTC.

Regarding this clone: This may arise from a read error, as a much more abundant clone is one base away. This chain joins TRBV5-1 and TRBJ2-7; 9 positions match TRBD1. The length of the CDR3 is 13 residues. V lost 3 bases and J lost 3; bases outside the gene matches: 1. Germline assignment: CDR1 SGHRS and CDR2 YFSETQ. The CDR3 DNA reads TGCGCCAGCAGCTGGGACAGGGTCTACGAGCAGTACTTC. Translated, it gives CASSWDRVYEQYF.

The J gene is TRBJ1-2, the V gene TRBV4-1; weak D call: TRBD1 (6 bases). V lost 3 bases to trimming and J lost 4 bases, with 15 bases between them. Germline V gene data show CDR1 as MGHRA and CDR2 as YSYEKL. The CDR3 spans 15 residues. The CDR3 is CASSQTGTPVYGYTF. CDR3 DNA sequence: TGCGCCAGCAGCCAGACCGGGACACCAGTCTATGGCTACACCTTC.

The CDR3 nucleotides read TGTGCCAGCAGCTTAGACCACAGACGGTATGGCTATGGCTACACCTTC. It is translated as CASSLDHRRYGYGYTF. The chain recombines TRBV11-2 with TRBJ1-2; D is undetermined. Germline V gene sequence: CDR1 SGHAT, CDR2 FQNNGV. The CDR3 has 16 amino acids. V lost 0 bases to trimming and J lost 4 bases, with 15 bases between them.

The chain joins TRBV9 to TRBJ2-2, with TRBD2 matching over 11 bases. CDR1 and CDR2 (germline): SGDLS, YYNGEE. The CDR3 spans 17 residues. V trimming: 3 bases; J trimming: 6 bases; junction bases outside the gene matches: 10. CDR3 sequence reads: CASSAQGSGRGAGELFF. DNA for the CDR3: TGTGCCAGCAGCGCCCAGGGTAGCGGGAGGGGTGCCGGGGAGCTGTTTTTT.

The chain is built from TRBV27 and TRBJ2-1; 9 bases line up with TRBD2. CDR3 length: 17 amino acids. The V segment lost 3 bases and the J segment 0 bases; nucleotides outside the gene matches: 6. Germline assignment: CDR1 MNHEY and CDR2 SMNVEV (reference sequence). The DNA for the CDR3 is TGTGCCAGCAGTTTCCGTTTTAGCGGGAGCTCCTACAATGAGCAGTTCTTC. Translating gives CASSFRFSGSSYNEQFF.